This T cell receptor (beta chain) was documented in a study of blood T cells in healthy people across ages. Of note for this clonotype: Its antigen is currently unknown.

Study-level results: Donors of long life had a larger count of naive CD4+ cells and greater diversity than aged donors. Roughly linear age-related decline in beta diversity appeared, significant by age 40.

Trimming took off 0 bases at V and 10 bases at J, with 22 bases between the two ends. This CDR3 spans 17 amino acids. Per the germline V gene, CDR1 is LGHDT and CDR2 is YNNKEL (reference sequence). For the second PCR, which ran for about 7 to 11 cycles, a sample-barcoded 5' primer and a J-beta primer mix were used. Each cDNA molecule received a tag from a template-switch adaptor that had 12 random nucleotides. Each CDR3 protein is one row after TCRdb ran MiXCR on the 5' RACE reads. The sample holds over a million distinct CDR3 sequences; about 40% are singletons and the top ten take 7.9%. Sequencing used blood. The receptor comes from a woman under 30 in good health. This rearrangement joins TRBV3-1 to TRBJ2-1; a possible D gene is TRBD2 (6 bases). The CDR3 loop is CASSQDVSFYGGKEQFF. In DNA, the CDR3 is TGTGCCAGCAGCCAAGATGTGTCTTTCTACGGGGGTAAGGAGCAGTTCTTC.